This T cell receptor beta chain was captured in a study of T cell changes during pregnancy in multiple sclerosis. CDR3 length: 13 residues. Trimming pared 4 bases from V and 3 bases from J, leaving 10 bases between. Per the germline V gene, CDR1 is MNHEY and CDR2 is SMNVEV (reference sequence). Profiling relied on immunoSEQ multiplex PCR, and the TCRdb table lists in-frame clones only, not all of them. The sample has fewer than 85,000 clones, about 96% seen once. The clonotype comes from a female donor with multiple sclerosis, enrolled in a pregnancy study. The sequencing here drew on peripheral blood, taken in the second trimester of pregnancy. The genes are TRBV27 and TRBJ2-7, with D perhaps matching TRBD1 (6 bases). The CDR3 sequence: CASSYRDNYEQYF. For the CDR3, the DNA is TGTGCCAGCAGTTACCGGGACAACTACGAGCAGTACTTC.